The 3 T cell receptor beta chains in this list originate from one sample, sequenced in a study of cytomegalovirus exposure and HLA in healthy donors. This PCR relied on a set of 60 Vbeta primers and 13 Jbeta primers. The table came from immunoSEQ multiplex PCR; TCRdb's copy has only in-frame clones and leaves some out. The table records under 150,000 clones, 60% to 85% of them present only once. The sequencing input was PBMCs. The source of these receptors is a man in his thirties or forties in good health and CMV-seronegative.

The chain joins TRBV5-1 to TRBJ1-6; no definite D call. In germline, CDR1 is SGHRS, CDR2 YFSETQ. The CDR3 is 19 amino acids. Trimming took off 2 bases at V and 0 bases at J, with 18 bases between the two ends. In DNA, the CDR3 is TGCGCCAGCAGCTTTGATTCCGGTTCGGGGAGCTCCTATAATTCACCCCTCCACTTT. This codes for CASSFDSGSGSSYNSPLHF.

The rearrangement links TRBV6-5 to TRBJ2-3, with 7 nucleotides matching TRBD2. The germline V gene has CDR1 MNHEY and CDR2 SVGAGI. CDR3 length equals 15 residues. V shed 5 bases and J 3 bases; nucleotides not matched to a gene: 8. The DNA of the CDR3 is TGTGCCAGCAGTCCAGGCGGGAGTAGTACAGATACGCAGTATTTT. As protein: CASSPGGSSTDTQYF.

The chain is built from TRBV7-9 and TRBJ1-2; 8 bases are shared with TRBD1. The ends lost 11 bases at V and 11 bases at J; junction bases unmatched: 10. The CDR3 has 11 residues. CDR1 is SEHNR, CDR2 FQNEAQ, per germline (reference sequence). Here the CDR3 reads CALGQDQTYTF. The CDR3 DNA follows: TGTGCCCTGGGACAGGACCAAACTTACACCTTC.